This T cell receptor (beta chain) was sequenced for a study of cytomegalovirus exposure and HLA in healthy donors. Trimming took 4 bases from V and 3 from J; bases not matched to a gene: 9. The germline CDR1 and CDR2 sequences are MDHEN and SYDVKM. There are 15 residues in the CDR3. PCR employed 60 Vbeta and 13 Jbeta primers. Produced via immunoSEQ multiplex PCR; TCRdb's table is partial and in-frame only. This sample has 150,000 to 200,000 clones, with roughly 77% found just once. The TCR originated in a male donor in good health and CMV-seronegative. This chain connects TRBV28 to TRBJ2-7; the match to TRBD2 covers 7 bases. The sequenced sample was PBMCs. The CDR3 spells CASSSRGGSFYEQYF. The CDR3 DNA is TGTGCCAGCAGTTCCCGCGGCGGGAGCTTCTACGAGCAGTACTTC.